Listed below are T cell receptor beta chains from one sample, sequenced in a study of cytomegalovirus exposure and HLA in healthy donors. Libraries were prepared by immunoSEQ multiplex PCR; TCRdb keeps only in-frame clonotypes and omits some of them. The sample contains 160,000 or so clones, about 83% of which appear only once. The sample comprised PBMCs. These TCRs come from a woman between 25 and 40 years old in good health and CMV-seronegative. Both conserved end residues are part of each CDR3. Each record gives: V gene, D gene, clone size, J gene, CDR3 protein, CDR3 DNA. A D gene is named only where the DNA matches it firmly. Part of the rows lack a size; the others show once, few, many or a class for expanded clones.

TRBV5-1	TRBD1	NA	TRBJ2-3	CASSNNRGAADTQYF	TGCGCCAGCAGCAACAACAGGGGGGCAGCAGATACGCAGTATTTT
TRBV27	TRBD2	NA	TRBJ2-7	CASSMSGVSYEQYF	TGTGCCAGCAGTATGAGCGGGGTTTCCTACGAGCAGTACTTC
TRBV7-8	NA	NA	TRBJ2-3	CASSRRPTGSTDTQYF	TGTGCCAGCAGTCGAAGGCCCACGGGTTCCACAGATACGCAGTATTTT
TRBV2	TRBD1	NA	TRBJ1-2	CARIGQGFLFGYTF	TGTGCCAGAATTGGACAGGGGTTCTTGTTTGGCTACACCTTC
TRBV7-8	TRBD1	NA	TRBJ2-7	CASSLEGQGVKYF	TGTGCCAGCAGCTTAGAGGGTCAGGGGGTCAAGTACTTC
TRBV5-6	TRBD1	few	TRBJ2-5	CASSLGGQGAWETQYF	TGTGCCAGCAGCTTGGGGGGACAGGGGGCTTGGGAGACCCAGTACTTC
TRBV5-1	TRBD1	NA	TRBJ2-7	CASRGTGTGDSYEQYF	TGCGCCAGCAGGGGGACCGGGACAGGGGACTCCTACGAGCAGTACTTC
TRBV4-1	NA	NA	TRBJ1-2	CASSVEIGVDGYTF	TGCGCCAGCAGCGTAGAAATAGGGGTGGATGGCTACACCTTC
TRBV13	TRBD2	NA	TRBJ2-5	CASSLGRTSGLPSTETQYF	TGTGCCAGCAGCTTAGGGCGGACTAGCGGTTTACCCTCCACAGAGACCCAGTACTTC
TRBV4-1	NA	NA	TRBJ1-1	CASSQEEGPNTEAFF	TGCGCCAGCAGCCAAGAGGAGGGGCCAAACACTGAAGCTTTCTTT
TRBV5-4	NA	NA	TRBJ2-7	CASSLGGGIFSYEQYF	TGTGCCAGCAGCCTGGGGGGCGGGATTTTCTCCTACGAGCAGTACTTC
TRBV5-1	NA	NA	TRBJ2-3	CASSYDGGDTQYF	TGCGCCAGCAGCTACGACGGGGGAGATACGCAGTATTTT
TRBV19	NA	NA	TRBJ2-5	CASNPGSWSQETQYF	TGTGCCAGTAATCCGGGAAGCTGGTCACAAGAGACCCAGTACTTC
TRBV15	TRBD1	NA	TRBJ2-7	CATSRGHGTGGYEQYF	TGTGCCACCAGCAGAGGGCATGGGACAGGGGGCTACGAGCAGTACTTC
TRBV15	TRBD1	NA	TRBJ1-2	CATSVGTGGAYGYTF	TGTGCCACCAGCGTCGGGACAGGGGGCGCTTATGGCTACACCTTC
TRBV10-3	TRBD1	NA	TRBJ1-2	CASEGGQETGGYTF	TGTGCCTCCGAGGGGGGACAGGAAACGGGTGGCTACACCTTC
TRBV5-1	NA	NA	TRBJ2-2	CASSSARSGVNTGELFF	TGCGCCAGCAGCTCCGCCCGCTCAGGGGTTAACACCGGGGAGCTGTTTTTT
TRBV5-1	TRBD1	NA	TRBJ2-7	CASRPRGPDRVIYEQYF	TGCGCCAGCAGGCCCAGGGGGCCCGACAGGGTAATCTACGAGCAGTACTTC
TRBV27	TRBD2	NA	TRBJ2-3	CASSLEGAGGVDTQYF	TGTGCCAGCAGTTTGGAAGGGGCGGGGGGGGTCGATACGCAGTATTTT
TRBV7-9	NA	NA	TRBJ2-7	CASSLAAGYSFEQYF	TGTGCCAGCAGCTTAGCGGCAGGGTATTCGTTCGAGCAGTACTTC
TRBV11-2	TRBD1	NA	TRBJ1-2	CASSFAGDRQGTYGYTF	TGTGCCAGCAGCTTCGCGGGGGACCGACAGGGGACCTATGGCTACACCTTC
TRBV2	NA	few	TRBJ1-5	CASSAGGRGQPQHF	TGTGCCAGCAGTGCCGGGGGGCGAGGGCAGCCCCAGCATTTT
TRBV14	NA	NA	TRBJ2-7	CASSQVGRLLSYEQYF	TGTGCCAGCAGCCAAGTAGGTCGACTACTTTCCTACGAGCAGTACTTC
TRBV7-4	NA	NA	TRBJ1-5	CASSLPDRGGNQPQHF	TGTGCCAGCAGCTTACCCGATCGTGGGGGGAATCAGCCCCAGCATTTT
TRBV15	TRBD2	NA	TRBJ2-3	CATSRAVRLSGGADTQYF	TGTGCCACCAGCAGAGCTGTCCGCCTGAGCGGGGGGGCGGATACGCAGTATTTT
TRBV6-6	NA	NA	TRBJ2-7	CASRTEGWNSYEQYF	TGTGCCAGCAGGACGGAGGGATGGAACTCCTACGAGCAGTACTTC
TRBV29-1	TRBD1	once	TRBJ1-1	CSVARLNFGTGNTEAFF	TGCAGCGTTGCCCGGCTTAATTTCGGGACAGGGAACACTGAAGCTTTCTTT
TRBV27	TRBD1	NA	TRBJ1-2	CASSPLGGSLYGYTF	TGTGCCAGCAGCCCTTTAGGGGGCAGTCTCTATGGCTACACCTTC
TRBV5-1	TRBD1	once	TRBJ2-7	CASSLPGQGYEQYF	TGCGCCAGCAGCTTACCGGGACAGGGCTACGAGCAGTACTTC
TRBV6-6	NA	NA	TRBJ1-1	CASSYSSGVDTEAFF	TGTGCCAGCAGTTACTCGAGCGGGGTGGACACTGAAGCTTTCTTT